Shown below are 10 T cell receptor beta chains from a single sample sequenced in a study of blood T cell repertoires in COVID-19. Using immunoSEQ multiplex PCR, the repertoire was profiled, and TCRdb retains in-frame clones only, with some absent. The sample lists some 170,000 clones, roughly 84% occurring once. Sequencing used peripheral blood. Source of these receptors: a woman between 40 and 50 years old with COVID-19, enrolled during active disease.

This chain links TRBV7-9 with TRBJ1-1; D is perhaps TRBD1 (6 bases). This CDR3 comprises 15 residues. CDR1 SEHNR and CDR2 FQNEAQ come from the germline V gene (reference sequence). V was clipped by 4 bases and J by 5 bases, with 17 bases between them. The CDR3 region has the DNA TGTGCCAGCAGCTCCCCGGGCTTGGGACAAACTGAAGCTTTCTTT. Protein product: CASSSPGLGQTEAFF.

The rearrangement uses TRBV7-8 and TRBJ2-3; TRBD2 aligns across 9 bases. The germline V gene encodes CDR1 SGHVS and CDR2 FQNEAQ. Trimming cost V 2 bases and J 8 bases; bases outside gene matches: 8. The CDR3 consists of 15 residues. CDR3 in DNA: TGTGCCAGCAGCTTACTTAGCGGGAGTATCGCTACGCAGTATTTT. Translation gives CASSLLSGSIATQYF.

This clone was recorded a few times. The rearrangement joins TRBV19 to TRBJ1-1; D perhaps matches TRBD1 (5 bases). V shed 10 bases and J shed 0 bases, with 12 bases lying between them. Germline CDR1 is LNHDA and CDR2 is SQIVND (reference sequence). CDR3 length equals 13 residues. CDR3 sequence reads: CATNKGLNTEAFF. The DNA for the CDR3 is TGTGCCACAAATAAGGGGTTGAACACTGAAGCTTTCTTT.

This sequence joins TRBV19 and TRBJ1-2, with TRBD1 identical over 8 bases. CDR3 size: 12 residues. Germline CDR1 reads LNHDA; CDR2 reads SQIVND (reference sequence). The trim removed 6 bases at V and 7 bases at J, leaving 4 bases unmatched. In DNA, the CDR3 is TGTGCCAGTAGGCCAGGGGGCTTTGGCTACACCTTC. Residues: CASRPGGFGYTF.

The J gene is TRBJ1-1, the V gene TRBV12-3 or TRBV12-4; no clear D gene. Trimming removed 5 bases at V and 8 bases at J, with 12 bases between. CDR3 size: 12 residues. CDR3 sequence reads: CASSPPRVEAFF. The CDR3, as DNA: TGTGCCAGCAGTCCTCCGAGGGTGGAAGCTTTCTTT.

The chain couples TRBV18 to TRBJ1-1, with TRBD1 as a possible D gene (6 bases). Germline values: CDR1 KGHSH, CDR2 LQKENI. The CDR3 has 11 residues. The germline V and J ends were trimmed by 2 bases and 9 bases, with 7 bases remaining between them. The CDR3 DNA follows: TGTGCCAGCTCACCAACAGGGCAAGCTTTCTTT. Residues: CASSPTGQAFF. The variable domain in full, completed from reference TRBV18 and TRBJ1-1, reads NAGVMQNPRHLVRRRGQEARLRCSPMKGHSHVYWYRQLPEEGLKFMVYLQKENIIDESGMPKERFSAEFPKEGPSILRIQQVVRGDSAAYFCASSPTGQAFFGQGTRLTVV.

The DNA for the CDR3 is TGTGCCAGTAGTATAGCTCGGACAGGGAACTACGAGCAGTACTTC. It codes for CASSIARTGNYEQYF. The J gene is TRBJ2-7, the V gene TRBV19; 8 bases line up with TRBD1. J was trimmed by 3 bases and V by 1 base; bases with no gene match: 5. This CDR3 comprises 15 residues. CDR1 is LNHDA, CDR2 SQIVND, per germline (reference sequence).

The rearrangement links TRBV28 to TRBJ1-6; weak D call: TRBD1 (6 bases). The V and J ends lost 5 bases and 7 bases respectively, with 18 bases between them. Germline CDR1 MDHEN, CDR2 SYDVKM. CDR3 length: 16 amino acids. CDR3 in DNA: TGTGCCAGCAGTCCCCTGGGCCCAGGGGCGAATTCACCCCTCCACTTT. Its protein product is CASSPLGPGANSPLHF.

The chain uses TRBV5-6 and TRBJ1-1; 7 bases agree with TRBD1. Germline CDR1 SGHDT, CDR2 YYEEEE. This CDR3 contains 15 residues. J gave up 8 bases and V 4 bases, and 14 bases lay outside the gene matches. The CDR3 here is CASSDLTGPTPEAFF. Here the CDR3 DNA reads TGTGCCAGCAGCGACCTGACAGGGCCGACGCCAGAAGCTTTCTTT. The full variable domain, its missing parts supplied by reference TRBV5-6 and TRBJ1-1, is DAGVTQSPTHLIKTRGQQVTLRCSPKSGHDTVSWYQQALGQGPQFIFQYYEEEERQRGNFPDRFSGHQFPNYSSELNVNALLLGDSALYLCASSDLTGPTPEAFFGQGTRLTVV.

The chain employs TRBV29-1 and TRBJ2-4; the D gene is possibly TRBD1 (5 bases). The V gene's germline CDR1 is SQVTM and CDR2 ANQGSEA. The CDR3 extends over 16 amino acids. Trimming removed 3 bases at V and 0 bases at J, with 15 bases between. In nucleotides, the CDR3 is TGCAGCGTTGAGGTAGGGCAGGGAATAGCCAAAAACATTCAGTACTTC. Amino acids: CSVEVGQGIAKNIQYF.